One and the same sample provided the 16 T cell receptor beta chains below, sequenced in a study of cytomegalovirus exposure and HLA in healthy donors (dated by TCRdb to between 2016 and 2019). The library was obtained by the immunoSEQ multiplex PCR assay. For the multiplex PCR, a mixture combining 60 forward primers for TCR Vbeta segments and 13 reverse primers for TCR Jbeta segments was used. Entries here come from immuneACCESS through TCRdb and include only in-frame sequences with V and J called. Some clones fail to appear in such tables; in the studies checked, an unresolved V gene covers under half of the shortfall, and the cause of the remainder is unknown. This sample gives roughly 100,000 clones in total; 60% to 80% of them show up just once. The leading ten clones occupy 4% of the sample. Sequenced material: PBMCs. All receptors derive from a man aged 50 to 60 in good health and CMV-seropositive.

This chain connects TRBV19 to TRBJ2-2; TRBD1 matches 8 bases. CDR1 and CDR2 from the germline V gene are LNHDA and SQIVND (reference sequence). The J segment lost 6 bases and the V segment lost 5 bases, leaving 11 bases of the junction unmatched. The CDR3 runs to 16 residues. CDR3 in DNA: TGTGCCAGTAGTCGCAGAGGACAGGGAATAGCCGGGGAGCTGTTTTTT. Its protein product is CASSRRGQGIAGELFF.

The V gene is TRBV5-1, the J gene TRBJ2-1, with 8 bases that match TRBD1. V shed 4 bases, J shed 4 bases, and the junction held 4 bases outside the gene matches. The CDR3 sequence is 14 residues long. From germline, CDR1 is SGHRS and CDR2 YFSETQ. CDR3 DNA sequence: TGCGCCAGCAGCGGGGGACAGGAGTACAATGAGCAGTTCTTC. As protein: CASSGGQEYNEQFF.

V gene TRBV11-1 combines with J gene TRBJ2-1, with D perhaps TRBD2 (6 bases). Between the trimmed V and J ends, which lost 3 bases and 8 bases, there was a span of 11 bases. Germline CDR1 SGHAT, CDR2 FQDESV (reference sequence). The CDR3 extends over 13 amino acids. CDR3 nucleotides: TGTGCCAGCAGCTTTAACGGGAGAGATGAGCAGTTCTTC. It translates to CASSFNGRDEQFF.

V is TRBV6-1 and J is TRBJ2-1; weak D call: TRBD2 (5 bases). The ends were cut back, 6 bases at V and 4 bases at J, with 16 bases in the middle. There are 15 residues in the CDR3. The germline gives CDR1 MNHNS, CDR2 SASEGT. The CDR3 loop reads CASRPLPTGYNEQFF. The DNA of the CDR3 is TGTGCCAGCAGGCCCCTCCCGACGGGGTACAATGAGCAGTTCTTC.

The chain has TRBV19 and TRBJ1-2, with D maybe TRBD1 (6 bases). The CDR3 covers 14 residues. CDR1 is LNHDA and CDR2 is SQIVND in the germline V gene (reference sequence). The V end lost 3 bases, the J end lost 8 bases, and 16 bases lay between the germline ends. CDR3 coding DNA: TGTGCCAGTAGTATCGGCAGGGGCGATGTCGGCTACACCTTC. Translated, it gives CASSIGRGDVGYTF.

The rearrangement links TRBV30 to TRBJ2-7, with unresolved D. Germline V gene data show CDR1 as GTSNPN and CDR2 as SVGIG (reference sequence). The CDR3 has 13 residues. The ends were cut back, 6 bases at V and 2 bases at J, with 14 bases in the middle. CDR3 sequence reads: CACLRPLPYEQYF. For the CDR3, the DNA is TGTGCCTGCCTCAGGCCGCTACCCTACGAGCAGTACTTC.

The CDR3, as DNA: TGTGCCAGCAGTTTTACAGCCGGAAACACCATATATTTT. Translation: CASSFTAGNTIYF. J is TRBJ1-3 and V is TRBV27, with D uncertain. The CDR3 consists of 13 residues. The ends were cut back, 3 bases at V and 4 bases at J, with 7 bases in the middle. CDR1 and CDR2 from the germline V gene are MNHEY and SMNVEV (reference sequence).

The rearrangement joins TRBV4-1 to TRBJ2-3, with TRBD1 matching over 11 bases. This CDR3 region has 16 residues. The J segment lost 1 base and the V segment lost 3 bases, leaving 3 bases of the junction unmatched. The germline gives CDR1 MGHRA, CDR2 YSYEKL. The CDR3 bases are TGCGCCAGCAGCCAGGGACAGGGGGGTGGCACAGATACGCAGTATTTT. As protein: CASSQGQGGGTDTQYF.

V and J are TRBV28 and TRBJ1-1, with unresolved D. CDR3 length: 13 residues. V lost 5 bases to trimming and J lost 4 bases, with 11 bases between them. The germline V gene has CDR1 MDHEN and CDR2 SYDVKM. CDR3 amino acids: CASSPLRVTEAFF. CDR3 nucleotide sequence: TGTGCCAGCAGTCCCCTCCGGGTCACTGAAGCTTTCTTT. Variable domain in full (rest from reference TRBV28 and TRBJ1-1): DVKVTQSSRYLVKRTGEKVFLECVQDMDHENMFWYRQDPGLGLRLIYFSYDVKMKEKGDIPEGYSVSREKKERFSLILESASTNQTSMYLCASSPLRVTEAFFGQGTRLTVV.

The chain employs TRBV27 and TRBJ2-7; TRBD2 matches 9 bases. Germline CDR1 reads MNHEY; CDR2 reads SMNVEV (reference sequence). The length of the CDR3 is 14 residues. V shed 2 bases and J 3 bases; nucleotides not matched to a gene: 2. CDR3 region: CASSLGSGSYEQYF. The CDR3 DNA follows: TGTGCCAGCAGTTTAGGTAGCGGGAGCTACGAGCAGTACTTC.

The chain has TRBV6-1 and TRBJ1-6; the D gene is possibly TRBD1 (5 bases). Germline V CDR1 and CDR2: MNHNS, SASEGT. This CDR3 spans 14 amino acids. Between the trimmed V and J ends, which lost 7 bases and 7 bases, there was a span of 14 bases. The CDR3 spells CASTAVHRNSPLHF. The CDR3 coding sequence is TGTGCCAGCACAGCAGTCCACAGGAATTCACCCCTCCACTTT.

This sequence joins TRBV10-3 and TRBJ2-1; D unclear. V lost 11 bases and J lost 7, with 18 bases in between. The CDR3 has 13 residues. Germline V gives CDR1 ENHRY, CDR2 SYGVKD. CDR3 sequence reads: CAARDGRTNEQFF. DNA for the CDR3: TGTGCCGCCCGCGATGGGCGTACAAATGAGCAGTTCTTC.

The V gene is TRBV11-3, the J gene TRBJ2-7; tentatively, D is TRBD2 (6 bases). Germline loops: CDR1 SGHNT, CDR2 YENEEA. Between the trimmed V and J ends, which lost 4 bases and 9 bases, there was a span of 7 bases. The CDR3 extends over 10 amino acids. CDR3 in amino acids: CASSWRGQYF. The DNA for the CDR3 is TGTGCCAGCAGCTGGAGGGGGCAGTACTTC.

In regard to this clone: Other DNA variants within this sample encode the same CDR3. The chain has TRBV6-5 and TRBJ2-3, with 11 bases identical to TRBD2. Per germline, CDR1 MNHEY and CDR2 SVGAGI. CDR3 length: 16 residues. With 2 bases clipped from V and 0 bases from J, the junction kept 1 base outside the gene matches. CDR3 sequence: CASSYGTSGSTDTQYF. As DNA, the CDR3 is TGTGCCAGCAGTTACGGGACTAGCGGCAGCACAGATACGCAGTATTTT.

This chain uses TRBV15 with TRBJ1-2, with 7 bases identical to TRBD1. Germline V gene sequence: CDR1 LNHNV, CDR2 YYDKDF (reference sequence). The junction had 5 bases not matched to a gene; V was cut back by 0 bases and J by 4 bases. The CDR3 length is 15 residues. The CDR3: CATSRDRQGGYGYTF. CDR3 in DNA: TGTGCCACCAGCAGAGATAGGCAGGGGGGCTATGGCTACACCTTC. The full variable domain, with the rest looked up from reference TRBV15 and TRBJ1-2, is DAMVIQNPRYQVTQFGKPVTLSCSQTLNHNVMYWYQQKSSQAPKLLFHYYDKDFNNEADTPDNFQSRRPNTSFCFLDIRSPGLGDTAMYLCATSRDRQGGYGYTFGSGTRLTVV.

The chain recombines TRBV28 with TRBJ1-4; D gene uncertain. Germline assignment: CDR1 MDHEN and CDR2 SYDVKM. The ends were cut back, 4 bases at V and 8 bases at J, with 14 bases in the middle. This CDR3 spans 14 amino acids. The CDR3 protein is CASSSHEIEEKLFF. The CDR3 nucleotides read TGTGCCAGCAGTTCTCACGAGATAGAAGAAAAACTGTTTTTT.